The 19 T cell receptor beta chains presented below share a single source sample, sequenced in a study of blood T cell repertoires in COVID-19. The protocol was immunoSEQ multiplex PCR, while the TCRdb copy is restricted to in-frame clones and leaves out a portion. The sample consists of under 100,000 clones, under 90% of them appearing once. The sample was peripheral blood. The receptors were gathered from an older woman with acute or convalescent COVID-19.

The chain joins TRBV28 to TRBJ2-1; 7 positions match TRBD1. Germline V gene data show CDR1 as MDHEN and CDR2 as SYDVKM. V gave up 6 bases and J gave up 4 bases; unmatched junction bases: 9. This CDR3 comprises 15 residues. The CDR3 DNA reads TGTGCCAGCAGAGACGGGACAGAGGATTACAATGAGCAGTTCTTC. Protein: CASRDGTEDYNEQFF.

The chain has TRBV6-5 and TRBJ2-1; the match to TRBD1 covers 9 bases. This CDR3 comprises 15 residues. Germline assignment: CDR1 MNHEY and CDR2 SVGAGI. Trimming cost V 7 bases and J 7 bases; bases outside gene matches: 11. CDR3 region: CASIGTGTGRNEQFF. The CDR3, as DNA: TGTGCCAGCATTGGAACCGGGACAGGGAGGAATGAGCAGTTCTTC.

The rearrangement joins TRBV5-8 to TRBJ1-2; D call uncertain. V was cut by 4 bases and J by 8 bases, with 18 bases left in between. CDR3 length: 14 amino acids. Germline CDR1 SGHTS, CDR2 YDEGEE. CDR3 loop: CASSPYLRRAGYTF. The CDR3 coding sequence is TGTGCCAGCAGCCCTTACCTCAGGAGGGCAGGCTACACCTTC.

The chain is built from TRBV28 and TRBJ2-1; D perhaps matches TRBD2 (6 bases). The CDR3 loop spans 15 amino acids. CDR1 and CDR2 from the germline V gene are MDHEN and SYDVKM. V was pared by 5 bases and J by 8 bases, with 19 bases between. CDR3 in DNA: TGTGCCAGCAGTACCTCCGGGACTCCCCCCTATGAGCAGTTCTTC. Its protein is CASSTSGTPPYEQFF. The full variable domain, with the rest looked up from reference TRBV28 and TRBJ2-1, is DVKVTQSSRYLVKRTGEKVFLECVQDMDHENMFWYRQDPGLGLRLIYFSYDVKMKEKGDIPEGYSVSREKKERFSLILESASTNQTSMYLCASSTSGTPPYEQFFGPGTRLTVL.

The gene calls are TRBV18 and TRBJ1-1; perhaps TRBD1 as D (6 bases). Germline V lookup: CDR1 KGHSH, CDR2 LQKENI. CDR3 length equals 13 residues. The V end was cut by 6 bases, the J end by 7 bases, with 15 bases between. This chain's CDR3 is CASSPSRDNEAFF. Written as DNA, the CDR3 is TGTGCCAGCTCCCCTTCCCGGGACAATGAAGCTTTCTTT.

Written as DNA, the CDR3 is TGCGCCAGCAGTGACCCGGGACAGGGAGGGAACACTGAAGCTTTCTTT. Translation: CASSDPGQGGNTEAFF. V usage is TRBV10-1 and J usage is TRBJ1-1, with 9 bases matching TRBD1. Germline lookup yields CDR1 WNHNN and CDR2 SYGVQD (reference sequence). The CDR3 extends over 16 amino acids. V shed 3 bases, J shed 1 base, and the junction held 6 bases outside the gene matches.

The rearrangement joins TRBV18 to TRBJ2-4, with 11 bases that match TRBD2. In germline, CDR1 is KGHSH, CDR2 LQKENI. Trimming at V came to 3 bases and at J to 6 bases, leaving 7 bases not matched to a gene. The CDR3 covers 16 residues. CDR3 sequence: CASSPPSTSGGNIQYF. The CDR3 bases are TGTGCCAGCTCACCCCCAAGCACTAGCGGGGGAAACATTCAGTACTTC.

The chain combines TRBV19 with TRBJ2-5, with a tentative D call TRBD2 (5 bases). The CDR3 is 16 amino acids. Germline assignment: CDR1 LNHDA and CDR2 SQIVND (reference sequence). The V and J ends lost 5 bases and 4 bases respectively, with 20 bases between them. The chain's CDR3 is CASSGRSGIGGETQYF. CDR3 DNA sequence: TGTGCCAGTAGTGGGAGATCAGGTATAGGAGGAGAGACCCAGTACTTC.

This rearrangement joins TRBV5-1 to TRBJ1-3, with D tentatively TRBD1 (5 bases). The CDR3 has 16 amino acids. Trimming shortened V by 4 bases and J by 0 bases, and 14 bases separated the two germline ends. Germline V gives CDR1 SGHRS, CDR2 YFSETQ. CDR3 in DNA: TGCGCCAGCAGCCAGATCTCAGGGAACTCTGGAAACACCATATATTTT. Its protein product is CASSQISGNSGNTIYF.

The genes are TRBV5-6 and TRBJ1-5; maybe TRBD1 (6 bases). The V gene lost 4 bases and the J gene lost 0 bases, with 11 bases spanning the gap. The CDR3 extends over 15 amino acids. Germline V gene data show CDR1 as SGHDT and CDR2 as YYEEEE. This chain's CDR3 is CASSRQETSNQPQHF. CDR3 nucleotide sequence: TGTGCCAGCAGCCGACAGGAGACTAGCAATCAGCCCCAGCATTTT.

The chain couples TRBV3-1 (or the pseudogene TRBV3-2) to TRBJ2-2; 14 bases map to TRBD2. This CDR3 region has 18 residues. Looked up from germline, CDR1 is LGHDT and CDR2 is YNNKEL (reference sequence). Unmatched junction bases numbered 9, after V lost 3 bases and J lost 6 bases. The CDR3 DNA follows: TGTGCCAGCAGCCAGCCGGGACTAGCGGGAGTGGGACCCGGGGAGCTGTTTTTT. This encodes CASSQPGLAGVGPGELFF.

The chain carries TRBV4-1 and TRBJ2-3, with TRBD2 matching over 9 bases. Per the germline V gene, CDR1 is MGHRA and CDR2 is YSYEKL. Unmatched junction bases numbered 3, after V lost 1 base and J lost 4 bases. This CDR3 spans 15 amino acids. CDR3: CASSQGSGSSDTQYF. CDR3 DNA: TGCGCCAGCAGCCAAGGTAGCGGGAGTTCAGATACGCAGTATTTT.

The chain combines TRBV4-2 with TRBJ2-1, with TRBD2 matching over 13 bases. Germline V lookup: CDR1 LGHNA, CDR2 YNFKEQ. The CDR3 spans 13 residues. The junction had 1 base not matched to a gene; V was cut back by 6 bases and J by 8 bases. The CDR3 loop is CASRLAGGHEQFF. CDR3 coding DNA: TGTGCCAGCAGACTAGCGGGAGGGCATGAGCAGTTCTTC.

As to this clone: This same CDR3 is encoded by further DNA sequences in the sample. The rearrangement uses TRBV5-1 and TRBJ1-2, with 8 bases fitting TRBD1. This CDR3 region has 13 residues. J was trimmed by 8 bases and V by 5 bases; bases with no gene match: 8. CDR1 is SGHRS and CDR2 is YFSETQ in the germline V gene. DNA of the CDR3: TGCGCCAGCAGTTCCCAGGGGGCGTGGGGCTACACCTTC. Protein: CASSSQGAWGYTF.

This clone was detected only a few times. The chain links TRBV19 to TRBJ1-2; D is perhaps TRBD1 (6 bases). Deletions cut 7 bases from V and 7 bases from J, with 13 bases between. CDR1 is LNHDA, CDR2 SQIVND, per germline (reference sequence). The CDR3 length is 12 residues. DNA for the CDR3: TGTGCCAGTACGAACAGGGTTTTTGGCTACACCTTC. Protein: CASTNRVFGYTF.

The gene calls are TRBV7-9 and TRBJ2-7; tentative D call: TRBD1 (5 bases). This CDR3 region has 13 residues. The germline gives CDR1 SEHNR, CDR2 FQNEAQ (reference sequence). The V end lost 5 bases, the J end lost 4 bases, and 12 bases lay between the germline ends. The CDR3 sequence is CASSPSTDYEQYV. The CDR3 DNA is TGTGCCAGCAGCCCTTCGACAGATTACGAGCAGTACGTC.

The V and J genes are TRBV7-9 and TRBJ2-1; weak D call: TRBD1 (6 bases). V gave up 1 base and J gave up 4 bases, with 11 bases separating them. The CDR3 loop spans 15 amino acids. Germline values: CDR1 SEHNR, CDR2 FQNEAQ (reference sequence). The chain's CDR3 is CASSLVAGEYNEQFF. CDR3 DNA: TGTGCCAGCAGCTTAGTTGCAGGGGAATACAATGAGCAGTTCTTC.

CDR3: CASSAVTSRNEQFF. In DNA form, the CDR3 reads TGTGCCAGCAGCGCCGTGACATCCCGCAATGAGCAGTTCTTC. This chain links TRBV9 with TRBJ2-1; D uncertain. The length of the CDR3 is 14 residues. The V gene lost 3 bases and the J gene lost 6 bases, with 13 bases spanning the gap. CDR1 is SGDLS and CDR2 is YYNGEE in the germline V gene.

This sequence joins TRBV5-6 and TRBJ2-1; 7 bases map to TRBD1. CDR1 is SGHDT, CDR2 YYEEEE, per germline. The length of the CDR3 is 16 residues. V was pared by 7 bases and J by 4 bases, with 14 bases of the junction left unmatched. CDR3 protein: CASGGGRDRVYNEQFF. CDR3 nucleotide sequence: TGTGCCAGCGGAGGAGGTCGGGACAGAGTATACAATGAGCAGTTCTTC.